The 5 T cell receptor beta chains below were found in one sample sequenced in a study of blood T cells in healthy people across ages. It was with a sample-barcoded 5' primer and a J-beta primer mix that a second PCR of roughly 6 to 12 cycles was run. TCRdb re-called the 5' RACE reads through MiXCR, storing one row per CDR3 protein. The sample lists approximately 1,000,000 distinct CDR3 sequences; roughly two fifths were seen once. The sequencing sample was made of blood. These receptors were collected from a man aged 18 to 30 in good health.

The chain has TRBV13 and TRBJ2-7; 8 bases are a match to TRBD2. The CDR3 runs to 15 residues. V shed 1 base and J 5 bases; nucleotides not matched to a gene: 7. Germline CDR1 reads PRHDT; CDR2 reads FYEKMQ (reference sequence). The CDR3 region has the DNA TGTGCCAGCAGCTTAGATCGGGGGGGCCTCAACGAGCAGTACTTC. It specifies CASSLDRGGLNEQYF.

The genes are TRBV5-1 and TRBJ2-7; D may be TRBD1 (5 bases). Trimming took off 4 bases at V and 7 bases at J, with 27 bases between the two ends. Germline CDR1 is SGHRS and CDR2 is YFSETQ. The CDR3 has 17 amino acids. The CDR3 coding sequence is TGCGCCAGCAGCCCCCTAGGGGTCTCCGCCCAATATCAAGAGCAGTACTTC. This codes for CASSPLGVSAQYQEQYF.

This clonotype appeared a few times. This chain connects TRBV6-5 to TRBJ1-2, with D tentatively TRBD1 (6 bases). The CDR3 covers 14 residues. Trimming shortened V by 6 bases and J by 4 bases, and 15 bases separated the two germline ends. The germline V gene has CDR1 MNHEY and CDR2 SVGAGI. CDR3 nucleotide sequence: TGTGCCAGCAGGAGCACAGGGAATTCCTATGGCTACACCTTC. Amino acid sequence: CASRSTGNSYGYTF.

In this sample, this clonotype turned up a few times. The gene calls are TRBV6-5 and TRBJ1-5, with D maybe TRBD1 (5 bases). With 0 bases removed from V and 0 bases from J, the gap between germline ends came to 15 bases. The CDR3 extends over 18 amino acids. Germline V gene data show CDR1 as MNHEY and CDR2 as SVGAGI. The CDR3 DNA sequence: TGTGCCAGCAGTTACTCGTCGAGACAGCGTTATAGCAATCAGCCCCAGCATTTT. Its translation is CASSYSSRQRYSNQPQHF.

This clonotype was recorded a few times. The rearrangement uses TRBV6-5 and TRBJ2-5, with 13 positions matching TRBD2. The junction had 10 bases not matched to a gene; V was cut back by 4 bases and J by 11 bases. The germline V gene has CDR1 MNHEY and CDR2 SVGAGI. The CDR3 has 15 residues. Here the CDR3 reads CASSSGTSGENEQYF. For the CDR3, the DNA is TGTGCCAGCAGTTCTGGGACTAGCGGGGAAAATGAGCAGTACTTC.